What follows are 9 T cell receptor beta chains derived from one specimen sequenced in a study of regulatory T cells in long-lasting Graves disease. The time point was: newly diagnosed GD, antithyroid drugs for less than 3 months. PBMC-extracted RNA yielded the TCR library. Arm-PCR of CDR3 regions and iRepertoire HTBI primers were used to build TCR beta libraries. From the multiplex PCR reads, TCRdb called clonotypes with MiXCR, one entry per CDR3 protein. The sample carries some 250,000 distinct CDR3 sequences, approximately 20% recorded once. The sample was peripheral blood mononuclear cells (PBMCs), taken at new diagnosis, from a patient treated with antithyroid drugs. These receptors were taken from a female donor with Graves disease.

V usage is TRBV2 and J usage is TRBJ2-7, with 14 bases matching TRBD2. There are 18 residues in the CDR3. The V segment lost 7 bases and the J segment 6 bases; nucleotides outside the gene matches: 17. Looked up from germline, CDR1 is SNHLY and CDR2 is FYNNEI. CDR3 sequence (DNA): TGTGCCAGCATTAACGGGAGACTAGCGGGAGGGTCCTGGGGCGAGCAGTACTTC. It yields the protein CASINGRLAGGSWGEQYF.

This rearrangement joins TRBV7-8 to TRBJ1-2, with a possible D match to TRBD1 (5 bases). Germline assignment: CDR1 SGHVS and CDR2 FQNEAQ. Trimming took off 1 base at V and 3 bases at J, with 12 bases between the two ends. The CDR3 is 15 amino acids. The CDR3 reads CASSLVIDRHYGYTF. In DNA form, the CDR3 reads TGTGCCAGCAGCTTAGTGATCGACAGACACTATGGCTACACCTTC. The variable domain in full, completed from reference TRBV7-8 and TRBJ1-2, reads GAGVSQSPRYKVAKRGQDVALRCDPISGHVSLFWYQQALGQGPEFLTYFQNEAQLDKSGLPSDRFFAERPEGSVSTLKIQRTQQEDSAVYLCASSLVIDRHYGYTFGSGTRLTVV.

There are a few counts of this clonotype. The J gene is TRBJ1-1, the V gene TRBV7-3, with D unclear. Deletions cut 2 bases from V and 7 bases from J, with 11 bases between. CDR1 is SGHTA, CDR2 FQGTGA, per germline. The CDR3 is 13 amino acids. CDR3 nucleotides: TGTGCCAGCAGCTTAGGGATTTGGAGTGAAGCTTTCTTT. It yields the protein CASSLGIWSEAFF.

The chain uses TRBV11-3 and TRBJ2-1; D possibly corresponds to TRBD2 (5 bases). CDR3 length: 14 amino acids. Trimming removed 6 bases at V and 5 bases at J, with 14 bases between. Germline V CDR1 and CDR2: SGHNT, YENEEA. In DNA, the CDR3 is TGTGCCAGCAGTTTGGACTCGCCCAACAATGAGCAGTTCTTC. Translation: CASSLDSPNNEQFF.

This clonotype was counted many times. The V and J genes are TRBV12-3 or TRBV12-4 and TRBJ1-1; 11 nucleotides line up with TRBD1. The CDR3 consists of 15 residues. After removal of 6 bases from V and 7 bases from J, the junction contained 10 bases not matched to a gene. CDR3 sequence reads: CASSRGQGDNDEAFF. CDR3 DNA sequence: TGTGCCAGCAGCCGGGGACAGGGGGATAACGATGAAGCTTTCTTT.

This clonotype was seen many times. This chain links TRBV5-1 with TRBJ2-1, with TRBD1 matching 8 bases. J lost 7 bases, V lost 3 bases, and 6 bases had no gene match. CDR1 is SGHRS and CDR2 is YFSETQ in the germline V gene. The CDR3 covers 14 residues. CDR3 DNA: TGCGCCAGCAGCTGGGACAGGATGGGGAATGAGCAGTTCTTC. Residues: CASSWDRMGNEQFF.

The chain links TRBV19 to TRBJ2-1; D is perhaps TRBD2 (6 bases). The V gene lost 5 bases and the J gene lost 5 bases, with 13 bases spanning the gap. This CDR3 is built from 14 residues. From germline, CDR1 is LNHDA and CDR2 SQIVND (reference sequence). CDR3 amino acids: CASSAGLLNNEQFF. DNA of the CDR3: TGTGCCAGTAGTGCCGGACTACTTAACAATGAGCAGTTCTTC.

Many counts were recorded for this clonotype. J is TRBJ2-7 and V is TRBV14, with 11 bases matching TRBD1. In germline, CDR1 is SGHDN, CDR2 FVKESK. There are 16 residues in the CDR3. Trimming removed 4 bases from V and 2 bases from J; junction bases left unmatched: 7. CDR3 sequence (DNA): TGTGCCAGCAGCCGGTACGTGGGACAGGGGGCCTACGAGCAGTACTTC. Amino acids: CASSRYVGQGAYEQYF.

V is TRBV6-5 and J is TRBJ2-1; tentative D call: TRBD2 (7 bases). Per the germline V gene, CDR1 is MNHEY and CDR2 is SVGAGI. V was clipped by 4 bases and J by 9 bases, with 19 bases between them. There are 15 residues in the CDR3. This CDR3 reads CASSWGGGALSEQFF. The CDR3 DNA follows: TGTGCCAGCAGTTGGGGAGGGGGGGCCCTTAGTGAGCAGTTCTTC.